These 28 T cell receptor beta chains were sequenced from one sample in a study of T cell responses to AZD1222 COVID-19 vaccine. Only in-frame clones appear in the TCRdb table, and some are missing; sequencing was by immunoSEQ multiplex PCR. The profile shows roughly 87,000 clones, about nine tenths of them singletons. Specimen: peripheral blood, collected 28 days after the second AZD1222 dose. These TCRs come from an adult who received the AZD1222 COVID-19 vaccine.

V is TRBV10-3 and J is TRBJ1-5; 9 positions match TRBD1. The CDR3 runs 14 residues. Trimming removed 4 bases from V and 7 bases from J; junction bases left unmatched: 5. Per the germline V gene, CDR1 is ENHRY and CDR2 is SYGVKD. This CDR3 is CAISGDRDSQPQHF. The CDR3 DNA follows: TGTGCCATCAGTGGGGACAGGGACAGCCAGCCCCAGCATTTT.

This chain joins TRBV2 and TRBJ1-2; D not certain. V lost 4 bases, J lost 4 bases, and 10 bases lay in between. This CDR3 is built from 13 residues. Germline lookup yields CDR1 SNHLY and CDR2 FYNNEI. The CDR3 is CASSVSPVYGYTF. The CDR3, as DNA: TGTGCCAGCAGTGTTTCTCCAGTCTATGGCTACACCTTC.

This clone was seen just once. The chain carries TRBV10-2 and TRBJ2-3, with D perhaps TRBD1 (6 bases). This CDR3 is 16 amino acids long. Trimming removed 6 bases at V and 0 bases at J, with 16 bases between. Germline V gives CDR1 WSHSY, CDR2 SAAADI. CDR3 DNA sequence: TGCGCCAGCAGCAGGTCAGGGGAACCAAGCACAGATACGCAGTATTTT. It is translated as CASSRSGEPSTDTQYF.

This chain uses TRBV5-1 with TRBJ1-1, with D perhaps matching TRBD1 (6 bases). Germline CDR1 and CDR2: SGHRS and YFSETQ. The CDR3 spans 14 residues. The germline V and J ends were trimmed by 4 bases and 1 base, with 11 bases remaining between them. CDR3 nucleotides: TGCGCCAGCAGCCACCGGGACAAGAACACTGAAGCTTTCTTT. Amino acid sequence: CASSHRDKNTEAFF.

The V call is TRBV30, the J call TRBJ2-1, with 10 bases fitting TRBD1. Germline V CDR1 and CDR2: GTSNPN, SVGIG (reference sequence). Trimming cost V 3 bases and J 7 bases; bases outside gene matches: 6. The CDR3 has 14 amino acids. The CDR3 DNA sequence: TGTGCCTGGAGCCGGGACAGGGGTGTTAATGAGCAGTTCTTC. Protein product: CAWSRDRGVNEQFF.

V gene TRBV11-3 combines with J gene TRBJ2-3; 11 nucleotides match TRBD2. Trimming took 5 bases from V and 1 from J; bases not matched to a gene: 5. The germline CDR1 and CDR2 sequences are SGHNT and YENEEA. The CDR3 loop spans 16 amino acids. The CDR3 protein is CASSKVAGGGTDTQYF. DNA of the CDR3: TGTGCCAGCAGCAAAGTAGCGGGAGGGGGCACAGATACGCAGTATTTT.

This chain joins TRBV6-2 or TRBV6-3 and TRBJ2-7; 12 bases are shared with TRBD1. Germline trimming cut 0 bases from V and 6 bases from J; bases unmatched to any gene: 3. The CDR3 runs to 15 residues. The germline CDR1 and CDR2 sequences are MNHEY and SVGEGT. The CDR3 DNA reads TGTGCCAGCAGTTACTCAGGGACAGGGGGCTCCGAGCAGTACTTC. Protein sequence: CASSYSGTGGSEQYF.

The J gene is TRBJ2-3, the V gene TRBV3-1 (or the pseudogene TRBV3-2); tentatively, D is TRBD2 (6 bases). The CDR3 has 16 amino acids. V lost 4 bases to trimming and J lost 0 bases, with 14 bases between them. The germline gives CDR1 LGHDT, CDR2 YNNKEL (reference sequence). The CDR3 protein is CASSPRTTSSTDTQYF. The CDR3 DNA sequence: TGTGCCAGCAGCCCCCGGACTACCTCTAGCACAGATACGCAGTATTTT.

The gene calls are TRBV7-8 and TRBJ2-1, with D tentatively TRBD1 (7 bases). Trimming left V 4 bases short and J 8 bases short, with 18 bases between. Germline V gene sequence: CDR1 SGHVS, CDR2 FQNEAQ. The CDR3 has 15 residues. This CDR3 is CASSSTGTGVYEQFF. DNA of the CDR3: TGTGCCAGCAGCTCGACAGGGACGGGAGTATATGAGCAGTTCTTC.

The J gene is TRBJ2-3, the V gene TRBV29-1; D is uncertain. The V gene's germline CDR1 is SQVTM and CDR2 ANQGSEA. V shed 6 bases and J shed 2 bases, with 6 bases lying between them. The CDR3 is made up of 11 amino acids. Here the CDR3 reads CSVRLTDTQYF. DNA for the CDR3: TGCAGCGTCAGGCTCACAGATACGCAGTATTTT.

The chain has TRBV6-1 and TRBJ2-3, with a weak D call TRBD2 (6 bases). The germline gives CDR1 MNHNS, CDR2 SASEGT. CDR3 length equals 20 residues. The V gene lost 1 base and the J gene lost 4 bases, with 27 bases spanning the gap. CDR3 sequence: CASSEGDSGLALSRADTQYF. In DNA, the CDR3 is TGTGCCAGCAGTGAAGGTGACTCTGGGCTAGCGTTGTCCCGGGCAGATACGCAGTATTTT.

The chain combines TRBV7-9 with TRBJ2-6; unclear D gene. CDR3 length: 18 residues. V lost 4 bases and J 1 base, leaving 17 bases between the germline ends. The germline V gene has CDR1 SEHNR and CDR2 FQNEAQ (reference sequence). The CDR3 nucleotides are TGTGCCAGCAGCTACCGAACGGGTTTTTGGTCTGGGGCCAACGTCCTGACTTTC. Encoded protein: CASSYRTGFWSGANVLTF.

The rearrangement uses TRBV9 and TRBJ2-7; the match to TRBD2 covers 9 bases. There are 16 residues in the CDR3. Germline loops: CDR1 SGDLS, CDR2 YYNGEE. Germline trimming cut 2 bases from V and 3 bases from J; bases unmatched to any gene: 9. In DNA form, the CDR3 reads TGTGCCAGCAGCGTCTCACGCCTAGCGGGACTCTACGAGCAGTACTTC. This translates into CASSVSRLAGLYEQYF.

The V gene is TRBV6-4, the J gene TRBJ2-2; D is possibly TRBD1 (6 bases). This CDR3 region has 16 residues. The germline V and J ends were trimmed by 0 bases and 3 bases, with 11 bases remaining between them. Germline V CDR1 and CDR2: MRHNA, SNTAGT. CDR3 in amino acids: CASSDSPDRDTGELFF. The CDR3 DNA is TGTGCCAGCAGTGACTCGCCGGACAGAGACACCGGGGAGCTGTTTTTT.

The V and J genes are TRBV29-1 and TRBJ2-1, with a weak D call TRBD2 (5 bases). The CDR3 runs 16 residues. The V gene lost 7 bases and the J gene lost 0 bases, with 19 bases spanning the gap. Germline CDR1 SQVTM, CDR2 ANQGSEA. CDR3 in amino acids: CSAFPPSGRSYNEQFF. The CDR3 DNA reads as TGCAGCGCCTTTCCCCCCAGCGGACGCTCCTACAATGAGCAGTTCTTC.

This chain links TRBV3-1 (or the pseudogene TRBV3-2) with TRBJ2-7; TRBD1 matches at 8 bases. There are 14 residues in the CDR3. Trimming removed 5 bases from V and 0 bases from J; junction bases left unmatched: 3. In germline, CDR1 is LGHDT, CDR2 YNNKEL (reference sequence). CDR3 amino acids: CASSRTGTSYEQYF. The CDR3 DNA is TGTGCCAGCAGCAGGACAGGGACCTCCTACGAGCAGTACTTC.

The CDR3 DNA sequence: TGCGCCAGCAGCTTGGCCCTGGGAGGGACTTTAAGCTCCTACAATGAGCAGTTCTTC. It translates to CASSLALGGTLSSYNEQFF. The chain combines TRBV5-1 with TRBJ2-1; 7 bases match TRBD2. The V gene end was trimmed by 0 bases and the J gene end by 0 bases; junction bases not matched to a gene: 12. The germline V gene encodes CDR1 SGHRS and CDR2 YFSETQ. This CDR3 comprises 19 residues.

The gene calls are TRBV7-4 and TRBJ1-3; TRBD1 is a possible D gene (6 bases). This CDR3 is 16 amino acids long. Deletions cut 4 bases from V and 0 bases from J, with 13 bases between. The V gene's germline CDR1 is SGHVT and CDR2 SQSDAQ. CDR3 amino acids: CASSSITGTSGNTIYF. In nucleotides, the CDR3 is TGTGCCAGCAGCTCGATAACAGGGACCTCTGGAAACACCATATATTTT.

The chain couples TRBV30 to TRBJ1-5; 8 bases line up with TRBD1. The CDR3 has 15 amino acids. Germline V gene lookup returns CDR1 GTSNPN and CDR2 SVGIG (reference sequence). After removal of 5 bases from V and 0 bases from J, the junction contained 6 bases not matched to a gene. The CDR3 DNA reads TGTGCCTGGGAACGCCAGGGGGCTAGCAATCAGCCCCAGCATTTT. Its protein product is CAWERQGASNQPQHF. The full variable domain, with the rest looked up from reference TRBV30 and TRBJ1-5, is SQTIHQWPATLVQPVGSPLSLECTVEGTSNPNLYWYRQAAGRGLQLLFYSVGIGQISSEVPQNLSASRPQDRQFILSSKKLLLSDSGFYLCAWERQGASNQPQHFGDGTRLSIL.

The chain is built from TRBV5-5 and TRBJ1-6; possibly TRBD1 for D (5 bases). CDR1 SGHKS and CDR2 YYEKEE come from the germline V gene (reference sequence). The CDR3 sequence is 18 residues long. Between the trimmed V and J ends, which lost 0 bases and 4 bases, there was a span of 17 bases. For the CDR3, the DNA is TGTGCCAGCAGCTTGGCCCGGGACCTCAAGGGGTATAATTCACCCCTCCACTTT. It yields the protein CASSLARDLKGYNSPLHF.

The J gene is TRBJ2-2, the V gene TRBV6-4, with 9 nucleotides matching TRBD2. Germline CDR1 is MRHNA and CDR2 is SNTAGT. Losses at the gene ends were 10 bases for V and 8 bases for J; bases not matched to a gene: 14. This CDR3 comprises 15 residues. In DNA form, the CDR3 reads TGTGCCACCAGCCCAGGAGCGGGAGGAACTGGGGAGCTGTTTTTT. It specifies CATSPGAGGTGELFF.

The rearrangement joins TRBV11-3 to TRBJ2-7; 10 nucleotides agree with TRBD1. There are 19 residues in the CDR3. With V trimmed by 1 base and J by 1 base, 13 bases remained unmatched. The V gene's germline CDR1 is SGHNT and CDR2 YENEEA. The chain's CDR3 is CASSLVGTGVPGVSYEQYF. The CDR3 DNA sequence: TGTGCCAGCAGCTTAGTCGGGACAGGGGTCCCTGGAGTTTCCTACGAGCAGTACTTC.

This clone turned up a few times. V and J are TRBV7-2 and TRBJ2-4; TRBD1 or TRBD2 may be the D gene (5 bases each). V was shortened by 2 bases and J by 7 bases, with 12 bases between the two germline ends. The CDR3 is made up of 14 amino acids. The germline V gene encodes CDR1 SGHTA and CDR2 FQGNSA. The CDR3 loop reads CASSLREGENIQYF. The CDR3 nucleotides are TGTGCCAGCAGCTTAAGGGAAGGGGAGAACATTCAGTACTTC.

The rearrangement uses TRBV4-2 and TRBJ2-3; TRBD2 might be the D (6 bases). V gave up 4 bases and J gave up 4 bases, with 18 bases separating them. Germline CDR1 LGHNA, CDR2 YNFKEQ. The length of the CDR3 is 16 residues. Here the CDR3 DNA reads TGTGCCAGCAGCCCTTCGGGAGTAGGGGTGTCAGATACGCAGTATTTT. Translated: CASSPSGVGVSDTQYF.

The chain carries TRBV2 and TRBJ1-1; 8 nucleotides agree with TRBD1. The CDR3 spans 15 residues. Trimming at V came to 11 bases and at J to 1 base, leaving 12 bases not matched to a gene. Germline values: CDR1 SNHLY, CDR2 FYNNEI. The CDR3 nucleotides read TGTGCCGGGGGGGGGACAGGAGGGACGAACACTGAAGCTTTCTTT. Translation: CAGGGTGGTNTEAFF.

The V and J genes are TRBV6-1 and TRBJ1-5; TRBD1 aligns across 9 bases. Trimming removed 2 bases from V and 6 bases from J; junction bases left unmatched: 5. This CDR3 comprises 15 residues. Germline CDR1 and CDR2: MNHNS and SASEGT. CDR3 protein: CASSESTGGFQPQHF. DNA of the CDR3: TGTGCCAGCAGTGAAAGCACAGGGGGCTTTCAGCCCCAGCATTTT.

Concerning this clone: Other DNA sequences in this sample translate to the same CDR3. CDR3 protein: CASSLGGSGNTIYF. CDR3 nucleotides: TGTGCCAGCAGTTTAGGGGGCTCTGGAAACACCATATATTTT. V is TRBV27 and J is TRBJ1-3; D might be TRBD1 (5 bases). Deletions cut 2 bases from V and 0 bases from J, with 5 bases between. The CDR3 extends over 14 amino acids. Germline V gene sequence: CDR1 MNHEY, CDR2 SMNVEV (reference sequence).

The chain couples TRBV7-9 to TRBJ1-3; D is unclear. CDR1 is SEHNR and CDR2 is FQNEAQ in the germline V gene (reference sequence). V lost 4 bases to trimming and J lost 6 bases, with 22 bases between them. The CDR3 has 17 amino acids. The CDR3 sequence: CASSSSPGTSPENTIYF. DNA of the CDR3: TGTGCCAGCAGCTCCTCTCCGGGAACTTCACCGGAAAACACCATATATTTT.